The rows below give T cell receptor beta chains drawn from one sample of a study of blood T cell repertoires in COVID-19. Clones were sequenced by immunoSEQ multiplex PCR, and TCRdb holds only the in-frame ones, with some missing. The table includes over 200,000 clones, 75% to 95% detected once. Sequencing was carried out using peripheral blood. The receptors derive from a person aged 18-30 years with COVID-19, enrolled during active disease. CDR3s include the opening cysteine and the closing phenylalanine or tryptophan. D genes are given only for firm matches. Clone size is given for some rows only: seen once, a few or many times, or a class if the clone is expanded.

>TRBV2|.|.|TRBJ1-6
TGTGCCAGCAGGAAACAGAGTAGTAATTCACCCCTCCACTTT
CASRKQSSNSPLHF
>TRBV7-3|.|.|TRBJ2-2
TGTGCCAGCAGCAGGGGTTTGGACACCGGGGAGCTGTTTTTT
CASSRGLDTGELFF
>TRBV7-2|.|.|TRBJ2-7
TGTGCCAGCAGCTTAGGGCAGGGAAAAAAGTACGAGCAGTACTTC
CASSLGQGKKYEQYF
>TRBV13|once|TRBD2|TRBJ2-1
TGTGCCAGCAGCCCCCCAGCGGGAGTAACCTATGAGCAGTTCTTC
CASSPPAGVTYEQFF
>TRBV10-3|.|.|TRBJ2-7
TGTGCCATCAGTGGGGGCGGACGGGCGGACGAGCAGTACTTC
CAISGGGRADEQYF
>TRBV29-1|.|.|TRBJ1-1
TGCAGCGTTCCCGACCGGGCTGAAGCTTTCTTT
CSVPDRAEAFF
>TRBV7-8|.|.|TRBJ2-1
TGTGCCAGCAGCACATTGGGCCCCCCGGTTTTAAATGAGCAGTTCTTC
CASSTLGPPVLNEQFF
>TRBV5-6|.|.|TRBJ1-1
TGTGCCAGCAGCTTGGCCTACTCGAACACTGAAGCTTTCTTT
CASSLAYSNTEAFF
>TRBV9|once|.|TRBJ1-6
TGTGCCAGCAGCGTAGGTAGCTCCTATAATTCACCCCTCCACTTT
CASSVGSSYNSPLHF
>TRBV19|once|TRBD1|TRBJ1-2
TGTGCCAGTAGTAGATCCGGGACAGGGTTTGATGGCTACACCTTC
CASSRSGTGFDGYTF
>TRBV11-2|.|TRBD1|TRBJ1-1
TGTGCCAGCATAAAATCAAGACCGGGACAGATGAACACTGAAGCTTTCTTT
CASIKSRPGQMNTEAFF
>TRBV7-9|.|.|TRBJ1-6
TGTGCCAGCAGCCGCGACAGCTATAATTCACCCCTCCACTTT
CASSRDSYNSPLHF
>TRBV4-1|.|.|TRBJ1-5
TGCGCCAGCAGCCAAGATTCGGGGTTTAATAATCAGCCCCAGCATTTT
CASSQDSGFNNQPQHF
>TRBV19|.|.|TRBJ1-5
TGTGCCAGTAGTATTATCACAGGAAATAGCAATCAGCCCCAGCATTTT
CASSIITGNSNQPQHF
>TRBV5-6|.|.|TRBJ2-7
TGTGCCAGCAGCTTGGGGCGTTATAGCGGAATCGCCTACGAGCAGTACTTC
CASSLGRYSGIAYEQYF
>TRBV11-2|.|TRBD1|TRBJ2-1
TGTGCCAGCAGCCGCAGGGGGCCCTCCTACAATGAGCAGTTCTTC
CASSRRGPSYNEQFF
>TRBV19|.|.|TRBJ2-7
TGTGCCAGTAGTATCCTGGATAAATCGGGCTACGAGCAGTACTTC
CASSILDKSGYEQYF
>TRBV19|.|TRBD2|TRBJ2-1
TGTGCCAGTAGTACTAGCGGGAGTTACAATGAGCAGTTCTTC
CASSTSGSYNEQFF
>TRBV30|.|TRBD1|TRBJ1-5
TGTGCCTGGGGGGGACAGGACGGTCAGCCCCAGCATTTT
CAWGGQDGQPQHF
>TRBV4-2|.|.|TRBJ2-2
TGTGCCAGCAGCCAAGAGTCAGGGAACACCGGGGAGCTGTTTTTT
CASSQESGNTGELFF
>TRBV19|.|.|TRBJ1-1
TGTGCCAGTAGTACCCAGATCGCCACTGAAGCTTTCTTT
CASSTQIATEAFF
>TRBV6-2/TRBV6-3|.|TRBD1|TRBJ2-7
TGTGCCAGCAGTTACCCCATCGGACAGGGGGCGGGGTACGAGCAGTACTTC
CASSYPIGQGAGYEQYF
>TRBV19|.|.|TRBJ2-7
TGTGCCAGTAGCTCAGGCTACGAGCAGTACTTC
CASSSGYEQYF
>TRBV4-1|few|TRBD2|TRBJ2-7
TGCGCCAGCAGCAACCCCACTAGCGGCAAAACCTACGAGCAGTACTTC
CASSNPTSGKTYEQYF
>TRBV19|.|.|TRBJ2-1
TGTGCCAGTAGTTCGCTGCCTAGAGACTACAATGAGCAGTTCTTC
CASSSLPRDYNEQFF
>TRBV7-9|.|.|TRBJ2-1
TGTGCCAGCAGCTTAGCGAGGTATCTCTACAATGAGCAGTTCTTC
CASSLARYLYNEQFF
>TRBV5-1|.|.|TRBJ2-4
TGCGCCAGCAGCCCGGAGGGTTTAAACATTCAGTACTTC
CASSPEGLNIQYF
>TRBV3-1/TRBV3-2|.|TRBD2|TRBJ2-3
TGTGCCAGCAGCCAAGATGGACTAGCGTGGACAGATACGCAGTATTTT
CASSQDGLAWTDTQYF
>TRBV9|.|.|TRBJ1-3
TGTGCCAGCAGCGTAGAGGGGGTCACTGGAAACACCATATATTTT
CASSVEGVTGNTIYF
>TRBV9|.|TRBD1|TRBJ2-7
TGTGCCAGCAGCCGTACAGGGGATAGCTCCTACGAGCAGTACTTC
CASSRTGDSSYEQYF
>TRBV6-2/TRBV6-3|.|TRBD2|TRBJ2-3
TGTGCCAGCAGTTTTACGGGACTAACAGATACGCAGTATTTT
CASSFTGLTDTQYF
>TRBV19|.|.|TRBJ2-5
TGTGCCAGTAGTATAGATCGAGAGACCCAGTACTTC
CASSIDRETQYF
>TRBV5-1|once|TRBD1|TRBJ1-1
TGCGCCAGCAGCTTGGGAAGGACAGGGGGGGCTGAAGCTTTCTTT
CASSLGRTGGAEAFF
>TRBV5-5|.|.|TRBJ2-7
TGTGCCAGCAGCTTGAGGCGCGGGATCAAATCCTACGAGCAGTACTTC
CASSLRRGIKSYEQYF
>TRBV4-2|once|.|TRBJ2-1
TGTGCCAGCAGCCAAGATCGGGGGTTTGAGCAGTTCTTC
CASSQDRGFEQFF
>TRBV5-1|.|.|TRBJ2-3
TGCGCCAGCAGCCTCGTAGCGGACGGCACAGATACGCAGTATTTT
CASSLVADGTDTQYF
>TRBV6-6|.|.|TRBJ2-7
TGTGCCAGCAGTTACTCAACAGACTCCTACGAGCAGTACTTC
CASSYSTDSYEQYF
>TRBV11-2|.|.|TRBJ2-7
TGTGCCAGCACCAGAGACCCCGGGGAGCAGTACTTC
CASTRDPGEQYF
>TRBV7-3|.|TRBD1|TRBJ2-1
TGTGCCAGCAGCTTCGGTCAGGGGGTCTCCTACAATGAGCAGTTCTTC
CASSFGQGVSYNEQFF
>TRBV7-3|.|TRBD2|TRBJ2-1
TGTGCCAGCTCCGGGACTAGCGGGAGGGTTGAGCAGTTCTTC
CASSGTSGRVEQFF